Below are 12 T cell receptor beta chains sequenced from a single sample in a study of PD-1 blockade in mismatch repair-deficient tumors. Method: immunoSEQ multiplex PCR; TCRdb's copy keeps in-frame clones and lacks some. The sample carries 14,000 or so clones, 65% to 90% recorded once. No antigen has been assigned to these receptors. As to time point: identical approximately nine-day culture without peptide (control). The starting material was cells cultured in vitro, obtained from a patient treated with pembrolizumab. The receptors were sampled from an adult with mismatch repair-deficient cancer.

The rearrangement links TRBV13 to TRBJ1-5, with unresolved D. CDR3 length: 15 residues. Trimming pared 0 bases from V and 0 bases from J, leaving 6 bases between. The V gene's germline CDR1 is PRHDT and CDR2 FYEKMQ (reference sequence). The CDR3 is CASSLGPNSNQPQHF. CDR3 in DNA: TGTGCCAGCAGCTTAGGACCGAATAGCAATCAGCCCCAGCATTTT.

V gene TRBV6-1 combines with J gene TRBJ2-1; 7 positions agree with TRBD2. The CDR3 consists of 15 residues. CDR1 MNHNS and CDR2 SASEGT come from the germline V gene. V lost 1 base and J lost 9; bases outside the gene matches: 9. CDR3 nucleotide sequence: TGTGCCAGCAGTGAAGGGATGGGAGGGCACAGTGAGCAGTTCTTC. This gives the protein CASSEGMGGHSEQFF.

CDR3 nucleotides: TGTGCCAGCAGCTTAGGTGGGGGTCGGACGCAGTATTTT. Protein: CASSLGGGRTQYF. The chain has TRBV7-1 and TRBJ2-3; D tentatively fits TRBD1 or TRBD2 (5 bases each). TRBV7-1 is flagged as an ORF with uncertain function. The germline V and J ends were trimmed by 4 bases and 9 bases, with 14 bases remaining between them. The CDR3 runs to 13 residues.

The V and J genes are TRBV7-3 and TRBJ2-7; D not resolved. The germline CDR1 and CDR2 sequences are SGHTA and FQGTGA. With 2 bases removed from V and 2 bases from J, the gap between germline ends came to 10 bases. This CDR3 is built from 14 residues. The CDR3 coding sequence is TGTGCCAGCAGCTTAGTTCAGTTAACCTACGAGCAGTACTTC. Translated: CASSLVQLTYEQYF. Full variable domain (remainder filled in from reference TRBV7-3 and TRBJ2-7): GAGVSQTPSNKVTEKGKYVELRCDPISGHTALYWYRQSLGQGPEFLIYFQGTGAADDSGLPNDRFFAVRPEGSVSTLKIQRTERGDSAVYLCASSLVQLTYEQYFGPGTRLTVT.

There are a few counts of this clone. The chain is built from TRBV6-6 and TRBJ2-1; 8 positions match TRBD2. V trimming: 0 bases; J trimming: 5 bases; junction bases outside the gene matches: 6. This CDR3 spans 16 amino acids. CDR1 MNHNY and CDR2 SVGAGI come from the germline V gene (reference sequence). CDR3 residues: CASSYSTLAGNNEQFF. DNA for the CDR3: TGTGCCAGCAGTTACTCGACTCTAGCGGGCAACAATGAGCAGTTCTTC.

J is TRBJ1-2 and V is TRBV28; possibly TRBD1 for D (6 bases). The V end was cut by 3 bases, the J end by 3 bases, with 11 bases between. CDR3 length equals 14 residues. The germline V gene has CDR1 MDHEN and CDR2 SYDVKM. DNA for the CDR3: TGTGCCAGCAGTTTTTCGGGGGGCGACTATGGCTACACCTTC. It specifies CASSFSGGDYGYTF.

This chain connects TRBV4-1 to TRBJ2-7; weak D call: TRBD1 (6 bases). Trimming shortened V by 3 bases and J by 5 bases, and 11 bases separated the two germline ends. This CDR3 is built from 13 residues. Germline V gives CDR1 MGHRA, CDR2 YSYEKL. The CDR3 loop reads CASSQIGGDEQYF. CDR3 sequence (DNA): TGCGCCAGCAGCCAGATAGGGGGTGACGAGCAGTACTTC.

As DNA, the CDR3 is TGTGCCAGTAGTTGGCGGCTAGCGGGAACGAATGAGCAGTTCTTC. It yields the protein CASSWRLAGTNEQFF. The rearrangement joins TRBV19 to TRBJ2-1, with 9 bases that match TRBD2. V shed 5 bases and J 7 bases; nucleotides not matched to a gene: 9. Per germline, CDR1 LNHDA and CDR2 SQIVND (reference sequence). The length of the CDR3 is 15 residues.

The J gene is TRBJ2-7, the V gene TRBV6-1, with 9 nucleotides matching TRBD1. The CDR3 is made up of 15 amino acids. The V and J ends lost 2 bases and 2 bases, in that order; junction bases with no gene match: 4. Germline loops: CDR1 MNHNS, CDR2 SASEGT. CDR3 amino acids: CASSEWRTGAYEQYF. CDR3 sequence (DNA): TGTGCCAGCAGTGAATGGCGGACAGGGGCCTACGAGCAGTACTTC.

V usage is TRBV7-8 and J usage is TRBJ2-3, with TRBD2 as a possible D gene (5 bases). Germline V lookup: CDR1 SGHVS, CDR2 FQNEAQ. This CDR3 has 15 residues. Trimming cost V 3 bases and J 3 bases, with 13 bases left between them. The chain's CDR3 is CASSFTGLSTDTQYF. CDR3 coding DNA: TGTGCCAGCAGCTTTACGGGGTTGTCAACAGATACGCAGTATTTT.

This chain connects TRBV18 to TRBJ2-7, with 9 bases lining up with TRBD2. V shed 2 bases, J shed 4 bases, and the junction held 6 bases outside the gene matches. This CDR3 region has 15 residues. In germline, CDR1 is KGHSH, CDR2 LQKENI. The CDR3 DNA reads as TGTGCCAGCTCACCAAAGGTAGCGGGAGCTTACGAGCAGTACTTC. Translated: CASSPKVAGAYEQYF.

The chain uses TRBV5-1 and TRBJ1-1; no clear D gene. Germline V CDR1 and CDR2: SGHRS, YFSETQ. V was trimmed by 0 bases and J by 10 bases, leaving 13 bases between them. CDR3 size: 13 residues. This chain's CDR3 is CASSLVPPKGAFF. The DNA of the CDR3 is TGCGCCAGCAGCTTGGTACCTCCGAAAGGAGCTTTCTTT.